This T cell receptor beta chain was captured by sequencing in a study of blood T cell repertoires in COVID-19. About the research overall: PBMCs, B-cell-depleted T cells, or T cells provided the cDNA or gDNA that made up the material.

Authors' analysis steps: Estimated nucleated cell counts came from reference gene primer amplification. Measured with immunoSEQ multiplex PCR; TCRdb has only the in-frame clones, and not every one. V, J and clone size were drawn from that table, and D and trimming were deduced from the DNA. Among tens of thousands of clones listed, around four fifths were seen once. The CDR3 is 14 amino acids. Trimming removed 5 bases from V and 1 base from J; junction bases left unmatched: 4. The rearrangement joins TRBV23-1 to TRBJ1-1, with 7 bases fitting TRBD1. TRBV23-1 is given ORF status, its function remaining uncertain. The TCR comes from a human donor in a cohort sampled during active COVID-19. The sample consisted of peripheral blood. Written as DNA, the CDR3 is TGCGCCAGCAGTGGACAGGTTACGAACACTGAAGCTTTCTTT. Translated, it gives CASSGQVTNTEAFF.